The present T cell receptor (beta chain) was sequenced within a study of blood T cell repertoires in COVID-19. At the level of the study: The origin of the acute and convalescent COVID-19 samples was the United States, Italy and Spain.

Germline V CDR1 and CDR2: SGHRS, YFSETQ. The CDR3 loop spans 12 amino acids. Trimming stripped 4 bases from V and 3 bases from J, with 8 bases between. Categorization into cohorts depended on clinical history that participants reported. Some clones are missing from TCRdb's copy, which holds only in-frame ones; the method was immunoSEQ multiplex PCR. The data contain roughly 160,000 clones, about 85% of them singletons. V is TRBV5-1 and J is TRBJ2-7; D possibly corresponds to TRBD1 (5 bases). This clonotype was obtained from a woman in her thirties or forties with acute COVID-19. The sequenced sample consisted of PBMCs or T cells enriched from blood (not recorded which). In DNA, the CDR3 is TGCGCCAGCAGCAATCAGGGCTACGAGCAGTACTTC. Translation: CASSNQGYEQYF.